This is a list of T cell receptor beta chains from one sample in a study of blood T cell repertoires in COVID-19. Sequencing was performed with immunoSEQ multiplex PCR; in TCRdb, only in-frame clones are kept and a portion is missing. The sample shows roughly 160,000 clones, around 87% of them seen only once. Sequenced: peripheral blood. These receptors came from a man in his sixties with COVID-19, enrolled during active disease. Each CDR3 is given with its conserved first and last residue. Fields, in order: clone size, D gene, V gene, J gene, CDR3 DNA, CDR3 protein. D genes are given only for firm matches. The size of a clone is reported for some rows only, either as once, few or many, or as a class for expanded clones.

-,TRBD1,TRBV19,TRBJ2-7,TGTGCCAGTAGTATCAGTGGGCAGGGGGCCTACGAGCAGTACTTC,CASSISGQGAYEQYF
-,TRBD1,TRBV18,TRBJ1-5,TGTGCCAGCTCCCAAATTGGACAGGGCAATCAGCCCCAGCATTTT,CASSQIGQGNQPQHF
-,TRBD2,TRBV27,TRBJ2-7,TGTGCCAGCAGTTTACTAGCGGGCTACTCCTACGAGCAGTACTTC,CASSLLAGYSYEQYF
-,-,TRBV24-1,TRBJ2-1,TGTGCCACCAGTGGGTCGGGGTTTCAGGAGCAGTTCTTC,CATSGSGFQEQFF
-,-,TRBV2,TRBJ1-2,TGTGCCAGCAGTGGACAGTACTATGGCTACACCTTC,CASSGQYYGYTF
-,-,TRBV5-1,TRBJ2-7,TGCGCCAGCAGCTTGGTGGGGGCCGAGCAGTACTTC,CASSLVGAEQYF
-,-,TRBV7-3,TRBJ1-5,TGTGCCAGCAGCGCCGGGGACAACCCAAATCAGCCCCAGCATTTT,CASSAGDNPNQPQHF
-,TRBD1,TRBV9,TRBJ2-3,TGTGCCAGCAGCTCCCAGGGGGCAGATACGCAGTATTTT,CASSSQGADTQYF
-,TRBD1,TRBV18,TRBJ2-2,TGTGCCAGCGCAGCGACAGGGTCGAACACCGGGGAGCTGTTTTTT,CASAATGSNTGELFF
-,-,TRBV6-6,TRBJ1-4,TGTGCCAGCACCGGCCAGGGCAAAGCAACTAATGAAAAACTGTTTTTT,CASTGQGKATNEKLFF
-,TRBD1,TRBV6-2/TRBV6-3,TRBJ1-5,TGTGCCAGCAGTTACAGGACGGGACAGGGAGGTTCGGGAGATCCCCAGCATTTT,CASSYRTGQGGSGDPQHF
-,TRBD1,TRBV30,TRBJ2-7,TGTGCCTGGACGACAGGGGGCCCCTACGAGCAGTACTTC,CAWTTGGPYEQYF
-,TRBD1,TRBV7-2,TRBJ1-1,TGTGCCAGCAGCAAGTCCCGGGACAGGGGACTTTATAACACTGAAGCTTTCTTT,CASSKSRDRGLYNTEAFF
once,TRBD2,TRBV6-2/TRBV6-3,TRBJ2-3,TGTGCCAGCAGTTACACGCGGGGGACGCAGTATTTT,CASSYTRGTQYF
-,-,TRBV6-2/TRBV6-3,TRBJ2-3,TGTGCCAGCAGTTACACTAGACCCACAGATACGCAGTATTTT,CASSYTRPTDTQYF
-,TRBD1,TRBV7-2,TRBJ1-6,TGTGCCAGCAACGAGGACAGGAGGAATAATTCACCCCTCCACTTT,CASNEDRRNNSPLHF
-,TRBD2,TRBV23-1,TRBJ2-2,TGCGCCAGCAGCCCGTGGGGGAGCGGGAGAGAGGCCGGGGAGCTGTTTTTT,CASSPWGSGREAGELFF
-,-,TRBV6-5,TRBJ1-1,TGTGCCAGCAGAGACTCAGGGGCAAGGACTGAAGCTTTCTTT,CASRDSGARTEAFF
-,TRBD1,TRBV19,TRBJ1-2,TGTGCCAGTAGTATACCGACGGGGACAGGGGGCTTGAGTGGCTACACCTTC,CASSIPTGTGGLSGYTF
-,-,TRBV6-5,TRBJ1-4,TGTGCCAGCAGTTACTCCCGTAATGAAAAACTGTTTTTT,CASSYSRNEKLFF
once,TRBD1,TRBV12-5,TRBJ1-6,TGTGCTAGTGGTTTGGTCGCACAGGGGGCTTATTCACCCCTCCACTTT,CASGLVAQGAYSPLHF
few,TRBD2,TRBV4-3,TRBJ2-2,TGCGCCAGCAGCCAAAACCCCGGGGGGGGCACCGGGGAGCTGTTTTTT,CASSQNPGGGTGELFF
-,TRBD1,TRBV7-2,TRBJ1-4,TGTGCCAGCAGCCCAGGGGGGAACGATGAAAAACTGTTTTTT,CASSPGGNDEKLFF
-,TRBD1,TRBV6-1,TRBJ1-1,TGTGCCAGCAGTGATCGGGTGGCAGGGGGCACTGAAGCTTTCTTT,CASSDRVAGGTEAFF
-,-,TRBV9,TRBJ2-5,TGTGCCAGCAGCGTAGGGTGGGGCGGACAAGAGACCCAGTACTTC,CASSVGWGGQETQYF
-,TRBD1,TRBV10-3,TRBJ2-7,TGTGCCATCAGTGAGGGATTTGGGACAGCAGTCTACGAGCAGTACTTC,CAISEGFGTAVYEQYF
-,TRBD2,TRBV2,TRBJ2-3,TGTGCCAGCAGTGATCGCCTAGCGGGGCGCACAGATACGCAGTATTTT,CASSDRLAGRTDTQYF
-,TRBD1,TRBV9,TRBJ1-4,TGTGCCAGCAGCCCTAGACAGGGCATTAATGAAAAACTGTTTTTT,CASSPRQGINEKLFF
-,-,TRBV2,TRBJ2-1,TGTGCCAGCCGGTATGCCCCAGACTATATAGAGCAGTTCTTC,CASRYAPDYIEQFF
-,-,TRBV3-1/TRBV3-2,TRBJ1-5,TGTGCCAGCAGCCAACAGGGCACGAGCAATCAGCCCCAGCATTTT,CASSQQGTSNQPQHF
-,-,TRBV19,TRBJ2-7,TGTGCCAGTAGTACTATCCCTGGCGAGCAGTACTTC,CASSTIPGEQYF
-,-,TRBV18,TRBJ1-5,TGTGCCAGCTCACCACCGGGAGGGCAGGGCAATCAGCCCCAGCATTTT,CASSPPGGQGNQPQHF
-,TRBD1,TRBV4-1,TRBJ2-7,TGCGCCAGCAGCCAATGGGGACAGGCCTACGAGCAGTACTTC,CASSQWGQAYEQYF
-,TRBD1,TRBV6-5,TRBJ2-6,TGTGCCAGCAGTAGGGGACAGTCTGGGGCCAACGTCCTGACTTTC,CASSRGQSGANVLTF
-,TRBD2,TRBV14,TRBJ2-4,TGTGCCAGCAGTCTTGGGAGCGGGGGTAGCAAAAACATTCAGTACTTC,CASSLGSGGSKNIQYF
-,-,TRBV28,TRBJ1-5,TGTGCCAGCAGGGCCCCCGCCGTTCTAGGGGGCAATCAGCCCCAGCATTTT,CASRAPAVLGGNQPQHF
-,-,TRBV7-9,TRBJ1-1,TGTGCCAGCAGCGTGCAGGGGTACACTGAAGCTTTCTTT,CASSVQGYTEAFF
-,-,TRBV28,TRBJ1-6,TGTGCCAGCAGGTGGGGCAGGACTAATTCACCCCTCCACTTT,CASRWGRTNSPLHF
-,TRBD1,TRBV18,TRBJ1-2,TGTGCCAGCTCACCGCAGACAGGCTCACAGGGGGGCTACACCTTC,CASSPQTGSQGGYTF
-,-,TRBV28,TRBJ1-2,TGTGCCAGCAGTCCAGGAAAATATGGCTACACCTTC,CASSPGKYGYTF
-,TRBD1,TRBV25-1,TRBJ1-1,TGTGCCAGCAGGCAGACAGGGGATTACACTGAAGCTTTCTTT,CASRQTGDYTEAFF
once,-,TRBV14,TRBJ2-3,TGTGCCAGCAGCCAAGATAGTCCGAGGAATACGCAGTATTTT,CASSQDSPRNTQYF
-,-,TRBV11-2,TRBJ1-3,TGTGCCAGCGGCTCCGGACAGCCGGGTGGAAACACCATATATTTT,CASGSGQPGGNTIYF
-,-,TRBV7-9,TRBJ2-5,TGTGCCAGCAGCTCCCCGACAGGCCTGGGTGAGACCCAGTACTTC,CASSSPTGLGETQYF
-,TRBD1,TRBV6-5,TRBJ1-1,TGTGCCAGCAGTTACGACAGGGGTACTGAAGCTTTCTTT,CASSYDRGTEAFF
-,-,TRBV6-2/TRBV6-3,TRBJ2-5,TGTGCCAGCAGTTACACAGGGGAGGCTCAAGAGACCCAGTACTTC,CASSYTGEAQETQYF
-,TRBD1,TRBV19,TRBJ1-1,TGTGCCAGTGAAACGACAGGGGGCTTCTGGACTGAAGCTTTCTTT,CASETTGGFWTEAFF
-,-,TRBV7-7,TRBJ2-2,TGTGCTAGCAGCTTAGATGGGGGCGTCACCGGGGAGCTGTTTTTT,CASSLDGGVTGELFF
-,-,TRBV21-1,TRBJ2-5,TGTGCCAGCAGCAAACAACCGAGACAGGGGTTGCTAGAGACCCAGTACTTC,CASSKQPRQGLLETQYF
-,-,TRBV28,TRBJ1-2,TGTGCCAGCAGCCAGGGATATGGCTACACCTTC,CASSQGYGYTF
-,TRBD1,TRBV18,TRBJ2-7,TGTGCCAGCTCACCCGGGACAGGATACTACGAGCAGTACTTC,CASSPGTGYYEQYF
-,-,TRBV6-5,TRBJ2-1,TGTGCCAGCAGTTACGATCAGCAGGGGTATGAGCAGTTCTTC,CASSYDQQGYEQFF
-,TRBD2,TRBV14,TRBJ2-5,TGTGCCAGCAGCCAAGAAAGGGCTAGCGGGAGAATCCACTTC,CASSQERASGRIHF